This T cell receptor (beta chain) derives from a study of blood T cell repertoires in COVID-19. Overall study context: COVID-19 samples collected from the United States, Italy and Spain covered acute and convalescent phases. PBMCs, B-cell-depleted T cells, or T cells were the source of the cDNA or gDNA that made up the material.

Per the authors' pipeline: Reference gene primer amplification gave estimated nucleated cell counts. The table came from immunoSEQ multiplex PCR; TCRdb's copy has only in-frame clones and leaves some out. For V, J and clone size, that table is used; D and trimming come from the DNA. This sample has 150,000 to 200,000 clones, with about 88% found just once. CDR1 and CDR2 from the germline V gene are SEHNR and FQNEAQ (reference sequence). V lost 4 bases, J lost 1 base, and 10 bases lay in between. This CDR3 contains 14 residues. This TCR was sampled from a woman older than 75 in a cohort sampled during active or convalescent COVID-19. The J gene is TRBJ1-1, the V gene TRBV7-9, with D hard to call. The sequencing sample was made of peripheral blood. As DNA, the CDR3 is TGTGCCAGCAGCTCATTGGGGAGGAACACTGAAGCTTTCTTT. Its translation: CASSSLGRNTEAFF.